The table lists the clone carrying this TCR beta chain with a few counts. What it binds is not known. The data stem from a study of T-cell memory formation after mild COVID-19. On the study more broadly: TCR clusters were mostly donor specific. Study-level findings and limits: Clones contracting over day 15 to 85 were CD4/CD8 balanced, with later expanders leaning CD4+.

The TCR alpha and TCR beta cDNA libraries, bearing sample barcodes and UMIs, were generated by 5'RACE using constant-segment primers. TCRdb re-called the 5' RACE reads with MiXCR, one entry per CDR3 protein. The top ten hold 3% to 4% of the sample, which has roughly 170,000 distinct CDR3 sequences, approximately 18% seen once. Sequencing used PBMCs or a T cell subset sorted from them (not recorded which). This receptor was identified in a man in his late teens or twenties who had mild COVID-19 (a few samples of this study predate the infection). Cell type and time point are not known.

This CDR3 is CASARGSSETQYF. For the CDR3, the DNA is TGCGCCAGCGCCCGGGGGAGCTCCGAGACCCAGTACTTC. The chain links TRBV5-1 to TRBJ2-5, with D tentatively TRBD2 (6 bases). In germline, CDR1 is SGHRS, CDR2 YFSETQ. CDR3 length: 13 residues. V was pared by 7 bases and J by 5 bases, with 15 bases between. Variable domain in full (rest from reference TRBV5-1 and TRBJ2-5): KAGVTQTPRYLIKTRGQQVTLSCSPISGHRSVSWYQQTPGQGLQFLFEYFSETQRNKGNFPGRFSGRQFSNSRSEMNVSTLELGDSALYLCASARGSSETQYFGPGTRLLVL.